The TCR beta chain described here comes from a study of blood T cell repertoires in COVID-19. Clones were sequenced by immunoSEQ multiplex PCR, and TCRdb holds only the in-frame ones, with some missing. This sample yields roughly 220,000 clones, of which 75% to 90% are seen a single time; over 3% belongs to the top ten. The TCR sequence derives from a woman in her late teens or twenties in a cohort exposed to, infected with or recovered from COVID-19 (not recorded which). Sequencing was performed on PBMCs or T cells enriched from blood (not recorded which).

The CDR3 DNA sequence: TGTGCCAGCAGCCCATCGGGACAGGGCTACAATGAGCAGTTCTTC. Protein product: CASSPSGQGYNEQFF. The J gene is TRBJ2-1, the V gene TRBV9; 9 bases agree with TRBD1. The V segment lost 4 bases and the J segment 3 bases; nucleotides outside the gene matches: 5. Germline lookup yields CDR1 SGDLS and CDR2 YYNGEE. CDR3 length: 15 residues.